The rows below give T cell receptor beta chains drawn from one sample of a study of CD8 T cells in ankylosing spondylitis. TCRdb passed the 5' RACE reads through MiXCR, listing each CDR3 protein once. Of 200,000 or so distinct CDR3 sequences listed, roughly 20% are singletons. The sequenced sample consisted of blood, either unsorted or a sorted T cell fraction (not recorded which). The receptors here all came from a male donor under 30 with ankylosing spondylitis or in good health (not recorded which). Both conserved end residues are part of each CDR3. D genes are given only for firm matches. Some rows have no size entry. The others give once, few or many, or a class for an expanded clone.

>-|TRBV27|many|TRBJ2-2
TGTGCCAGCAGTTTCCACAGGGCCAACACCGGGGAGCTGTTTTTT
CASSFHRANTGELFF
>TRBD2|TRBV5-1|many|TRBJ2-2
TGCGCCAGCAGCTTGATAGCGGGAGTATCCGGGGAGCTGTTTTTT
CASSLIAGVSGELFF
>-|TRBV12-3/TRBV12-4|many|TRBJ2-1
TGTGCCAGCAGTTATAAGATAGCGGAAGAAAACTACAATGAGCAGTTCTTC
CASSYKIAEENYNEQFF
>-|TRBV7-8|-|TRBJ1-4
TGTGCCAGCAGCTCCCTGCCGGGCGGTGAAAAACTGTTTTTT
CASSSLPGGEKLFF
>TRBD1|TRBV11-2|-|TRBJ1-1
TGTGCCAGCAGCCGACGACAGGGGGCGAATTCTGAAGCTTTCTTT
CASSRRQGANSEAFF
>-|TRBV9|many|TRBJ1-3
TGTGCCAGCAGACCCCCGGGGGGAGGAAACACCATATATTTT
CASRPPGGGNTIYF
>-|TRBV20-1|many|TRBJ2-7
TGCAGTGCTAGAGATCGCCAGCAGTACTACGAGCAGTACTTC
CSARDRQQYYEQYF
>-|TRBV29-1|-|TRBJ1-4
TGCAGCGTTGCCCGTCAGCTTAATGAAAAACTGTTTTTT
CSVARQLNEKLFF
>TRBD2|TRBV7-7|many|TRBJ2-1
TGTGCCAGCAGCTTACGGGAGGGCAATGAGCAGTTCTTC
CASSLREGNEQFF
>TRBD1|TRBV20-1|many|TRBJ2-3
TGCAGTGCTGGGGCCGGGACAGGTCCCACAGATACGCAGTATTTT
CSAGAGTGPTDTQYF
>-|TRBV19|many|TRBJ2-7
TGTGCCAGTAGTATAGTCGCAGGGGCTGAGCAGTACTTC
CASSIVAGAEQYF
>-|TRBV10-3|-|TRBJ2-1
TGTGCCATCAGTGAGTCGGGCGGGAATCTCTATGAGCAGTTCTTC
CAISESGGNLYEQFF
>-|TRBV5-6|many|TRBJ1-3
TGTGCCAGCAGCTTTTTAAACACCATATATTTT
CASSFLNTIYF
>-|TRBV12-3/TRBV12-4|many|TRBJ2-3
TGTGCCAGCAGCCCGCCTACTAGTTTAGGAACAGATACGCAGTATTTT
CASSPPTSLGTDTQYF
>-|TRBV20-1|-|TRBJ1-2
TGCAGTACTCCTGGCAGGGAAGGATATGGCTACACCTTC
CSTPGREGYGYTF
>TRBD1|TRBV6-1|many|TRBJ1-5
TGTGCCAGCAGTGTTACCGGGACAGGGTCGTTTCAGCCCCAGCATTTT
CASSVTGTGSFQPQHF
>-|TRBV12-3/TRBV12-4|many|TRBJ1-5
TGTGCCAGCACCGATTCTTATAGGAGCAATCAGCCCCAGCATTTT
CASTDSYRSNQPQHF
>-|TRBV5-1|many|TRBJ1-1
TGCGCCAGCAGCTTCGACAGGAACACTGAAGCTTTCTTT
CASSFDRNTEAFF
>TRBD2|TRBV18|many|TRBJ2-1
TGTGCCAGCTCAATCGGGACTAGCGGTTACAATGAGCAGTTCTTC
CASSIGTSGYNEQFF
>TRBD2|TRBV6-2/TRBV6-3|many|TRBJ2-4
TGTGCCAGCAGTTACGGGGGGGAAAACATTCAGTACTTC
CASSYGGENIQYF
>-|TRBV5-5|many|TRBJ2-7
TGTGCCAGCAGCCGGGCGGTAGACTCCTACGAGCAGTACTTC
CASSRAVDSYEQYF
>-|TRBV20-1|many|TRBJ1-5
TGCAGTGGTTCGGACATCAATTCGGGTCAGCCCCAGCATTTT
CSGSDINSGQPQHF
>TRBD2|TRBV5-1|many|TRBJ2-1
TGCGCCAGCAGCTTGGCTGCGGCTAGCGGGCTCGACAATGAGCAGTTCTTC
CASSLAAASGLDNEQFF
>-|TRBV20-1|many|TRBJ2-1
TGCAGTGCCATACCATCCTACAATGAGCAGTTCTTC
CSAIPSYNEQFF
>-|TRBV12-3/TRBV12-4|many|TRBJ2-1
TGTGCCAGCAGTTTAGCGGCTAGCTCCTACAATGAGCAGTTCTTC
CASSLAASSYNEQFF
>TRBD1|TRBV7-9|many|TRBJ1-1
TGTGCCAGCAGCTTAGAGGGGGCAGGGCTGGATGAAGCTTTCTTT
CASSLEGAGLDEAFF
>TRBD1|TRBV6-5|many|TRBJ1-1
TGTGCCAGCAGCTATAGGACAGGGAACACTGAAGCTTTCTTT
CASSYRTGNTEAFF
>-|TRBV12-3/TRBV12-4|many|TRBJ2-5
TGTGCCAGCTGTGGTGTCAGGGGAGAAGGAGAGACCCAGTACTTC
CASCGVRGEGETQYF
>-|TRBV12-3/TRBV12-4|many|TRBJ1-2
TGTGCCAGCACCGTTAACCCAATAGTGGATTGGCAGCAATATGGCTACACCTTC
CASTVNPIVDWQQYGYTF
>TRBD2|TRBV7-2|many|TRBJ2-7
TGTGCCAGCAGCTTAGTAGCGGGAGGGACCTCCTACGAGCAGTACTTC
CASSLVAGGTSYEQYF
>-|TRBV7-9|many|TRBJ1-5
TGTGCCAGCAGCTTGGGGCGGGACAACCATCAGCCCCAGCATTTT
CASSLGRDNHQPQHF
>-|TRBV10-3|many|TRBJ1-1
TGTGCCATCAGTGTTGTCGGTTCTACCGACGCTGAAGCTTTCTTT
CAISVVGSTDAEAFF
>-|TRBV28|many|TRBJ2-6
TGTGCCAGCAGTAGACGGAACGCTGGGGCCAACGTCCTGACTTTC
CASSRRNAGANVLTF
>TRBD2|TRBV20-1|many|TRBJ2-5
TGCAGTGCTCTCAGGGTAACAGCGGGGCGACAAGAGACCCAGTACTTC
CSALRVTAGRQETQYF
>-|TRBV9|many|TRBJ2-5
TGTGCCAGCAGCGTAGGACAGCCCCAAGAGACCCAGTACTTC
CASSVGQPQETQYF
>-|TRBV27|few|TRBJ2-7
TGTGCCAGCAGTTTGCAGGGTACGGAATACGAGCAGTACTTC
CASSLQGTEYEQYF
>TRBD1|TRBV7-2|many|TRBJ2-7
TGTGCCAGCAGCTCCCAACAGGGGGCTGGCTACGAGCAGTACTTC
CASSSQQGAGYEQYF